These T cell receptor beta chains were read from a single sample in a study of cytomegalovirus exposure and HLA in healthy donors. The table came from immunoSEQ multiplex PCR; TCRdb's copy has only in-frame clones and leaves some out. The sample lists fewer than 130,000 clones, 80% occurring once. Material for sequencing was PBMCs. These receptors originate from a woman in her sixties or seventies in good health and CMV-seropositive. Both conserved end residues are part of each CDR3. The D gene is left open where the match is weak. Only part of the rows carry a size: once, few, many, or a class if the clone is expanded.

>NA|TRBV7-9|NA|TRBJ2-5
TGTGCCAGCAGCAAGTATTCGGGTACGGGGGAGACCCAGTACTTC
CASSKYSGTGETQYF
>TRBD2|TRBV28|NA|TRBJ2-1
TGTGCCAGCAGTACTCGGGACTACCCCAGCTCCTACAATGAGCAGTTCTTC
CASSTRDYPSSYNEQFF
>NA|TRBV5-4|once|TRBJ2-7
TGTGCCAGCAGCTTGGGGCAGGGAAGCTACGAGCAGTACTTC
CASSLGQGSYEQYF
>TRBD2|TRBV27|few|TRBJ2-1
TGTGCCAGCAGTCCTAGCGGGAGGACTGCCTACAATGAGCAGTTCTTC
CASSPSGRTAYNEQFF
>TRBD2|TRBV4-2|NA|TRBJ2-3
TGTGCCAGCAGCCAAGGGACTAGCGGGAGCACAGATACGCAGTATTTT
CASSQGTSGSTDTQYF
>TRBD2|TRBV7-2|NA|TRBJ2-2
TGTGCCAGCAGACTAGCGGGAGGTTCTAGCGGGGAGCTGTTTTTT
CASRLAGGSSGELFF
>TRBD1|TRBV5-1|NA|TRBJ1-2
TGCGCCAGCAGCCCACTACAGGGGAACTATGGCTACACCTTC
CASSPLQGNYGYTF
>NA|TRBV7-2|NA|TRBJ2-7
TGTGCCAGCAGCTTATCCAGAACCTACGAGCAGTACTTC
CASSLSRTYEQYF
>TRBD1|TRBV29-1|NA|TRBJ1-1
TGCAGCGTGGGGACAGGGATGAACACTGAAGCTTTCTTT
CSVGTGMNTEAFF
>TRBD1|TRBV2|NA|TRBJ2-3
TGTGCCAGCAGTAGACAGGGAGTCACAGATACGCAGTATTTT
CASSRQGVTDTQYF
>TRBD1|TRBV25-1|NA|TRBJ2-7
TGTGCCAGCAGTGACACAGGGGCAACATACGAGCAGTACTTC
CASSDTGATYEQYF
>NA|TRBV7-9|few|TRBJ2-2
TGTGCCAGCAGCTTTGACGGGAGAGGGAACACCGGGGAGCTGTTTTTT
CASSFDGRGNTGELFF
>TRBD1|TRBV2|NA|TRBJ2-1
TGTGCCAGTTCTTTACAGGGGAACTCCTACAATGAGCAGTTCTTC
CASSLQGNSYNEQFF
>NA|TRBV19|NA|TRBJ2-6
TGTGCCAGTAGGCCGGGACACCTCTCTGGGGCCAACGTCCTGACTTTC
CASRPGHLSGANVLTF
>NA|TRBV6-1|NA|TRBJ1-1
TGTGCCAGCCGGAGAGGACTAGAGGGCACTGAAGCTTTCTTT
CASRRGLEGTEAFF
>TRBD2|TRBV4-1|NA|TRBJ2-1
TGCGCCAGCAGCCAGTCCCCCTTGGTACTAGCGGCCTACAATGAGCAGTTCTTC
CASSQSPLVLAAYNEQFF
>NA|TRBV12-2|NA|TRBJ2-7
TGTGCAAGTCGCCCCGAGACAGGGGCCCACGAGCAGTACTTC
CASRPETGAHEQYF
>TRBD2|TRBV10-2|NA|TRBJ2-7
TGCGCCAGCAGTGGGCCCACTAGCGGGACATCCTACGAGCAGTACTTC
CASSGPTSGTSYEQYF
>TRBD1|TRBV30|NA|TRBJ1-5
TGTGCCTGGAGTGTCCGGGACAGGGGGAATCAGCCCCAGCATTTT
CAWSVRDRGNQPQHF
>TRBD1|TRBV11-3|few|TRBJ2-1
TGTGCCAGCAGCTCTGCCCGCAGGGGGCCGTCGGGGGCGCCGCTAAATGAGCAGTTCTTC
CASSSARRGPSGAPLNEQFF
>TRBD2|TRBV25-1|NA|TRBJ2-1
TGTGCCAGCAGTGAAAAAGCGGGAGCCTACAATGAGCAGTTCTTC
CASSEKAGAYNEQFF
>NA|TRBV7-9|once|TRBJ1-4
TGTTCCAGCAGCTTTGGACAGACCACAACTAATGAAAAACTGTTTTTT
CSSSFGQTTTNEKLFF
>NA|TRBV7-9|once|TRBJ1-2
TGTGCCAGCAGCATAGACAGCAATGGCTACACCTTC
CASSIDSNGYTF